These 32 T cell receptor beta chains came from one sample sequenced in a study of response to subunit inactivated influenza vaccine. TCRdb reprocessed the RT-PCR reads via MiXCR and lists one record per CDR3 protein. The table has a few hundred thousand distinct CDR3 sequences, 21% seen once. Specimen: PBMCs from blood, collected less than 22 months after vaccination. The receptors were gathered from a man between 50 and 75 years old who received an inactivated influenza vaccine.

This chain uses TRBV4-2 with TRBJ2-5; the match to TRBD2 covers 9 bases. Germline lookup yields CDR1 LGHNA and CDR2 YNFKEQ. V was clipped by 0 bases and J by 5 bases; unmatched bases: 7. The CDR3 contains 16 residues. The CDR3 DNA reads as TGTGCCAGCAGCCAAGATCCCAGCGGGGGGTTTGAGACCCAGTACTTC. It encodes CASSQDPSGGFETQYF.

This clonotype was seen at least ten times. This chain uses TRBV5-1 with TRBJ1-3, with D unclear. CDR3 length equals 13 residues. CDR1 is SGHRS, CDR2 YFSETQ, per germline. V dropped 3 bases and J dropped 2 bases, with 6 bases sitting between them. The CDR3 nucleotides are TGCGCCAGCAGCTACGAGGCTGGAAACACCATATATTTT. Encoded protein: CASSYEAGNTIYF.

Many counts were recorded for this clonotype. The chain is built from TRBV5-5 and TRBJ1-6, with D perhaps matching TRBD1 (5 bases). CDR1 SGHKS and CDR2 YYEKEE come from the germline V gene (reference sequence). The CDR3 extends over 15 amino acids. Trimming shortened V by 0 bases and J by 10 bases, and 14 bases separated the two germline ends. The CDR3 sequence: CASSLVSGGGSPLHF. The DNA for the CDR3 is TGTGCCAGCAGCTTGGTTAGCGGGGGTGGATCACCCCTCCACTTT.

A remark on this clonotype: This may come from a read error, since a much larger clone is one base off. This chain joins TRBV20-1 and TRBJ1-1; D ambiguous. CDR1 and CDR2 from the germline V gene are DFQATT and SNEGSKA (reference sequence). There are 11 residues in the CDR3. The CDR3 sequence: CSAPRNTVAFF. The DNA for the CDR3 is TGCAGTGCCCCTAGGAACACTGTAGCTTTCTTT.

This rearrangement joins TRBV29-1 to TRBJ2-2; D is possibly TRBD1 (5 bases). Germline CDR1 and CDR2: SQVTM and ANQGSEA. CDR3 length: 16 amino acids. Trimming shortened V by 2 bases and J by 1 base, and 14 bases separated the two germline ends. The CDR3 DNA follows: TGCAGCGTTGAATTTAAGGGGCGAGGGAACACCGGGGAGCTGTTTTTT. Translation: CSVEFKGRGNTGELFF.

In its sample, this clonotype was seen many times. The rearrangement joins TRBV6-5 to TRBJ1-5; possible D gene TRBD1, 6 bases. The CDR3 extends over 16 amino acids. Germline assignment: CDR1 MNHEY and CDR2 SVGAGI. Trimming stripped 0 bases from V and 2 bases from J, with 11 bases between. The DNA of the CDR3 is TGTGCCAGCAGTTACTCGGGGGGGGCTGGCAATCAGCCCCAGCATTTT. It specifies CASSYSGGAGNQPQHF.

The J gene is TRBJ1-3, the V gene TRBV19; no clear D gene. Germline loops: CDR1 LNHDA, CDR2 SQIVND (reference sequence). V lost 11 bases to trimming and J lost 1 base, with 12 bases between them. The CDR3 is made up of 13 amino acids. Here the CDR3 DNA reads TGTGCCGGTTCCAGTCTGTCTGGAAACACCATATATTTT. Translating gives CAGSSLSGNTIYF.

The V and J genes are TRBV29-1 and TRBJ1-3; a weak D match, TRBD1 (5 bases). The germline CDR1 and CDR2 sequences are SQVTM and ANQGSEA. This CDR3 spans 14 amino acids. V lost 6 bases and J lost 2, with 14 bases in between. CDR3 DNA sequence: TGCAGCGTCACCTCAGGGAGCGCTGGAAACACCATATATTTT. Translation: CSVTSGSAGNTIYF.

Concerning this clonotype itself: This sequence may be a read error, since a much larger clone differs from it by one base. This chain connects TRBV7-2 to TRBJ1-1, with a tentative D call TRBD1 (6 bases). CDR1 SGHTA and CDR2 FQGNSA come from the germline V gene. This CDR3 has 14 residues. CDR3 nucleotides: TGTGCCAGCAGCCATCCCGAGACAGGAAATCGAGCTTTATTT. This gives the protein CASSHPETGNRALF.

This clonotype has only a few counts. This chain joins TRBV7-9 and TRBJ2-3; maybe TRBD2 (5 bases). The CDR3 covers 16 residues. Germline assignment: CDR1 SEHNR and CDR2 FQNEAQ (reference sequence). The V and J ends lost 5 bases and 4 bases respectively, with 19 bases between them. In nucleotides, the CDR3 is TGTGCCAGCAGCCCCAATGACTACCGAAACCCAGATACGCAGTATTTT. As protein: CASSPNDYRNPDTQYF. The full variable domain, completed using reference TRBV7-9 and TRBJ2-3, is DTGVSQNPRHKITKRGQNVTFRCDPISEHNRLYWYRQTLGQGPEFLTYFQNEAQLEKSRLLSDRFSAERPKGSFSTLEIQRTEQGDSAMYLCASSPNDYRNPDTQYFGPGTRLTVL.

The chain recombines TRBV20-1 with TRBJ1-6, with a weak D call TRBD1 (6 bases). This CDR3 is built from 16 residues. Trimming took 5 bases from V and 0 from J, leaving 14 bases between them. Germline loops: CDR1 DFQATT, CDR2 SNEGSKA (reference sequence). The CDR3 nucleotides read TGCAGTGCTCGTAAGGGGGGGAGCTCCTATAATTCACCCCTCCACTTT. This gives the protein CSARKGGSSYNSPLHF.

This clonotype was detected a few times. This sequence joins TRBV5-1 and TRBJ1-4, with TRBD1 matching over 10 bases. This CDR3 has 15 amino acids. Germline V gene sequence: CDR1 SGHRS, CDR2 YFSETQ. The junction had 7 bases not matched to a gene; V was cut back by 4 bases and J by 7 bases. The CDR3 sequence: CASSPWDRGSEKLFF. CDR3 coding DNA: TGCGCCAGCAGCCCCTGGGACAGGGGTAGTGAAAAACTGTTTTTT.

The chain is built from TRBV20-1 and TRBJ1-2; tentatively, D is TRBD1 (5 bases). The CDR3 is 14 residues long. Germline V gene sequence: CDR1 DFQATT, CDR2 SNEGSKA (reference sequence). Trimming pared 0 bases from V and 8 bases from J, leaving 16 bases between. CDR3 region: CSARDPGTPEGYTF. The CDR3 nucleotides are TGCAGTGCTAGAGATCCCGGGACTCCCGAGGGCTACACCTTC.

V and J are TRBV20-1 and TRBJ2-7; perhaps TRBD1 as D (6 bases). The V gene lost 6 bases and the J gene lost 0 bases, with 18 bases spanning the gap. Germline loops: CDR1 DFQATT, CDR2 SNEGSKA (reference sequence). The CDR3 is 15 residues long. This chain's CDR3 is CSAREGGTGSYEQYF. As DNA, the CDR3 is TGCAGTGCCCGAGAAGGGGGAACAGGCTCCTACGAGCAGTACTTC.

The rearrangement joins TRBV20-1 to TRBJ2-7, with 9 bases lining up with TRBD2. After removal of 1 base from V and 4 bases from J, the junction contained 5 bases not matched to a gene. Looked up from germline, CDR1 is DFQATT and CDR2 is SNEGSKA (reference sequence). The CDR3 is 14 residues long. The CDR3: CSARAPSGVYEQYF. CDR3 DNA: TGCAGTGCTAGAGCCCCTAGCGGGGTTTACGAGCAGTACTTC.

The chain carries TRBV19 and TRBJ2-3, with a weak D call TRBD1 (5 bases). Germline loops: CDR1 LNHDA, CDR2 SQIVND (reference sequence). Trimming shortened V by 3 bases and J by 1 base, and 11 bases separated the two germline ends. The CDR3 has 15 amino acids. In DNA form, the CDR3 reads TGTGCCAGTAGTATTAAGGCGACAGGCACAGATACGCAGTATTTT. Protein product: CASSIKATGTDTQYF.

Only a few counts were recorded for this clonotype. The chain joins TRBV5-4 to TRBJ2-2; D not certain. The CDR3 runs 13 residues. CDR1 is SGHNT, CDR2 YYREEE, per germline (reference sequence). Deletions cut 4 bases from V and 6 bases from J, with 10 bases between. For the CDR3, the DNA is TGTGCCAGCAGCCTGGAACCCGCCGGGGAGCTGTTTTTT. Protein: CASSLEPAGELFF.

The rearrangement joins TRBV12-3 or TRBV12-4 to TRBJ2-7; TRBD1 aligns across 9 bases. The CDR3 is 14 residues long. V lost 6 bases and J lost 6; bases outside the gene matches: 9. The CDR3 sequence is CASSRWDRAREQYF. CDR3 DNA: TGTGCCAGCAGCCGCTGGGACAGGGCGCGCGAGCAGTACTTC.

The V and J genes are TRBV29-1 and TRBJ2-1, with D perhaps matching TRBD2 (6 bases). Germline V lookup: CDR1 SQVTM, CDR2 ANQGSEA. V was cut by 0 bases and J by 2 bases, with 14 bases left in between. This CDR3 spans 16 amino acids. CDR3: CSVEEMRGGTYNEQFF. The CDR3 bases are TGCAGCGTTGAAGAGATGAGGGGAGGCACCTACAATGAGCAGTTCTTC.

This clonotype was counted only a few times. V usage is TRBV6-2 or TRBV6-3 and J usage is TRBJ2-1; D gene unclear. The CDR3 length is 14 residues. The germline gives CDR1 MNHEY, CDR2 SVGEGT. Trimming left V 7 bases short and J 0 bases short, with 10 bases between. The CDR3 is CASTRRDSYNEQFF. Written as DNA, the CDR3 is TGTGCCAGCACCCGGAGAGACTCCTACAATGAGCAGTTCTTC.

This clonotype was detected ten times or more. The chain recombines TRBV7-9 with TRBJ1-3; D uncertain. V was shortened by 6 bases and J by 2 bases, with 11 bases between the two germline ends. This CDR3 region has 14 residues. The germline V gene has CDR1 SEHNR and CDR2 FQNEAQ (reference sequence). The CDR3 coding sequence is TGTGCCAGCAGTCCCACCGGGGCTGGAAACACCATATATTTT. It codes for CASSPTGAGNTIYF.

The chain is built from TRBV4-2 and TRBJ1-2; 10 bases fit TRBD1. V lost 5 bases, J lost 8 bases, and 8 bases stayed unmatched. The CDR3 runs 14 residues. CDR1 and CDR2 (germline): LGHNA, YNFKEQ. This CDR3 reads CASSFDRGRGGYTF. CDR3 sequence (DNA): TGTGCCAGCAGCTTTGACAGGGGGCGCGGGGGCTACACCTTC.

The CDR3: CASSQAVGYSEAFF. The CDR3 DNA reads TGCGCCAGCAGCCAAGCTGTGGGGTACAGTGAAGCTTTCTTT. This rearrangement joins TRBV4-3 to TRBJ1-1; D is undetermined. The CDR3 is 14 residues long. Germline V gene data show CDR1 as LGHNA and CDR2 as YSLEER. V gave up 1 base and J gave up 7 bases, with 13 bases separating them.

There are many counts of this clonotype. This sequence joins TRBV7-3 and TRBJ1-2; 8 bases map to TRBD1. CDR1 SGHTA and CDR2 FQGTGA come from the germline V gene. This CDR3 contains 14 residues. V was clipped by 2 bases and J by 7 bases; unmatched bases: 6. The CDR3 region is CASSLGSGGGGYTF. Written as DNA, the CDR3 is TGTGCCAGCAGCTTAGGATCAGGGGGCGGTGGCTACACCTTC. The full variable domain, completed using reference TRBV7-3 and TRBJ1-2, is GAGVSQTPSNKVTEKGKYVELRCDPISGHTALYWYRQSLGQGPEFLIYFQGTGAADDSGLPNDRFFAVRPEGSVSTLKIQRTERGDSAVYLCASSLGSGGGGYTFGSGTRLTVV.

This clonotype appeared a few times. The chain uses TRBV10-3 and TRBJ2-7; no firm D call. Trimming took 4 bases from V and 5 from J, leaving 9 bases between them. The V gene's germline CDR1 is ENHRY and CDR2 SYGVKD. The CDR3 runs 12 residues. CDR3 region: CAISVELHEQYF. CDR3 sequence (DNA): TGTGCCATCAGTGTTGAGTTACACGAGCAGTACTTC.

The gene calls are TRBV5-4 and TRBJ2-3, with a tentative D call TRBD1 (6 bases). V was shortened by 7 bases and J by 9 bases, with 18 bases between the two germline ends. This CDR3 comprises 13 residues. Germline assignment: CDR1 SGHNT and CDR2 YYREEE (reference sequence). Written as DNA, the CDR3 is TGTGCCAGCGTGCACCAGGGGCAGGGAACGCAGTATTTT. This gives the protein CASVHQGQGTQYF.

This clonotype was picked up a small number of times. The chain has TRBV25-1 and TRBJ1-2, with D possibly being TRBD1 (6 bases). The CDR3 sequence is 13 residues long. V was shortened by 5 bases and J by 4 bases, with 11 bases between the two germline ends. Germline lookup yields CDR1 MGHDK and CDR2 SYGVNS. The CDR3: CASSTRGTYGYTF. The CDR3 DNA is TGTGCCAGCAGTACGAGGGGGACCTATGGCTACACCTTC.

Ten or more counts support this clonotype. The chain links TRBV5-6 to TRBJ1-5; perhaps TRBD1 as D (6 bases). The V and J ends lost 2 bases and 2 bases respectively, with 14 bases between them. Per the germline V gene, CDR1 is SGHDT and CDR2 is YYEEEE. This CDR3 is built from 16 residues. This chain's CDR3 is CASSFRGGWGNQPQHF. The CDR3 bases are TGTGCCAGCAGCTTTAGGGGGGGCTGGGGCAATCAGCCCCAGCATTTT.

This clonotype was seen a handful of times. The gene calls are TRBV5-1 and TRBJ1-4; 8 nucleotides agree with TRBD1. V shed 1 base and J 5 bases; nucleotides not matched to a gene: 10. Per the germline V gene, CDR1 is SGHRS and CDR2 is YFSETQ. The length of the CDR3 is 17 residues. The CDR3 reads CASSLPETDRANEKLFF. The CDR3 DNA reads as TGCGCCAGCAGCTTGCCCGAGACGGACAGGGCAAATGAAAAACTGTTTTTT.

This clonotype showed up many times. V gene TRBV9 combines with J gene TRBJ1-5; tentative D call: TRBD1 (5 bases). The CDR3 contains 15 residues. Trimming removed 2 bases at V and 0 bases at J, with 9 bases between. Germline CDR1 is SGDLS and CDR2 is YYNGEE. CDR3 coding DNA: TGTGCCAGCAGCGTCGACAGCAATAGCAATCAGCCCCAGCATTTT. It yields the protein CASSVDSNSNQPQHF.

This clonotype was seen a handful of times. V gene TRBV20-1 combines with J gene TRBJ1-5, with D perhaps TRBD1 (6 bases). This CDR3 contains 15 residues. CDR1 and CDR2 (germline): DFQATT, SNEGSKA (reference sequence). V lost 0 bases and J lost 6, with 15 bases in between. The DNA for the CDR3 is TGCAGTGCTAGAGATTCTGGGGGCGGGGGTCAGCCCCAGCATTTT. Its protein is CSARDSGGGGQPQHF.

This clonotype was seen only a few times. The V call is TRBV12-3 or TRBV12-4, the J call TRBJ1-2; D might be TRBD1 (6 bases). The CDR3 contains 14 residues. With 2 bases removed from V and 3 bases from J, the gap between germline ends came to 10 bases. The CDR3 region is CASSLSSGDYGYTF. The CDR3 region has the DNA TGTGCCAGCAGTTTAAGCTCAGGGGACTATGGCTACACCTTC.